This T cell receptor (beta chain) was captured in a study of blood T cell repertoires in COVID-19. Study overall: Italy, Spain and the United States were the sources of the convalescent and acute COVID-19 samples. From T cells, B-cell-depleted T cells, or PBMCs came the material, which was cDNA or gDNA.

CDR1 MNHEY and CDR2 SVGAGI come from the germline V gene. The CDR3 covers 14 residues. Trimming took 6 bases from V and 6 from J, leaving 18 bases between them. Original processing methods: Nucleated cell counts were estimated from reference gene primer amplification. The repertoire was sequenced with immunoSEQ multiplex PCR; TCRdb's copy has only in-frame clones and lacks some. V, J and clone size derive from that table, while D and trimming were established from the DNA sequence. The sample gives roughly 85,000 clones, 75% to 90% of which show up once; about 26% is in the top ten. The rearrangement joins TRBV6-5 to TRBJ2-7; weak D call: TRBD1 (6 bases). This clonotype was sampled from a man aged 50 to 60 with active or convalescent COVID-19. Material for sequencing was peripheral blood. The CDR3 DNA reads TGTGCCAGCAGCCGACAGGCGCAACCCCGCGAGCAGTACTTC. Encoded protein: CASSRQAQPREQYF.